The rows below give T cell receptor beta chains drawn from one sample of a study of early T cells in non-severe SARS-CoV-2 infection. TCRdb re-called the 5' RACE reads through MiXCR, storing one row per CDR3 protein. The profile shows over 9,000 distinct CDR3 sequences, 4.8% of them singletons. What was sequenced was whole blood. The origin of the receptors is an adult who was a healthcare worker with PCR-confirmed SARS-CoV-2 infection or an uninfected control (not recorded which). Each CDR3 is given with its conserved first and last residue. The order of the fields is J gene, D gene, clone size, V gene, CDR3 protein, CDR3 DNA. The D gene is left open where the match is weak. Only some rows state a clone size, as once, few, many or a class for expanded clones.

J: TRBJ2-1
D: TRBD2
size: many
V: TRBV7-9
CDR3: CASSPRGLAGGYNEQFF
DNA: TGTGCCAGCAGCCCCCGAGGACTAGCGGGGGGGTACAATGAGCAGTTCTTC

J: TRBJ2-5
D: NA
size: many
V: TRBV19
CDR3: CASSPRQRLGETQYF
DNA: TGTGCCAGTAGTCCCCGCCAGCGGCTAGGGGAGACCCAGTACTTC

J: TRBJ1-1
D: NA
size: many
V: TRBV5-1
CDR3: CASSLDGAGGNTEAFF
DNA: TGCGCCAGCAGCTTGGACGGGGCCGGGGGAAACACTGAAGCTTTCTTT

J: TRBJ1-1
D: NA
size: many
V: TRBV10-3
CDR3: CAISESRGLNTEAFF
DNA: TGTGCCATCAGTGAGTCTCGAGGGTTGAACACTGAAGCTTTCTTT

J: TRBJ2-7
D: NA
size: NA
V: TRBV7-9
CDR3: CASSLLQGFYEQYF
DNA: TGTGCCAGCAGCTTACTGCAGGGATTCTACGAGCAGTACTTC

J: TRBJ1-5
D: NA
size: few
V: TRBV11-2
CDR3: CASSLAGFNQPQHF
DNA: TGTGCCAGCAGCTTAGCAGGGTTCAATCAGCCCCAGCATTTT

J: TRBJ1-6
D: TRBD1
size: many
V: TRBV29-1
CDR3: CSATFRGHNSPLHF
DNA: TGCAGCGCAACATTCAGGGGGCATAATTCACCCCTCCACTTT

J: TRBJ2-7
D: NA
size: many
V: TRBV20-1
CDR3: CSAMSAYEQYF
DNA: TGCAGTGCTATGTCGGCCTACGAGCAGTACTTC

J: TRBJ2-1
D: NA
size: NA
V: TRBV5-6
CDR3: CASSLVDSSNEQFF
DNA: TGTGCCAGCAGCTTAGTAGACAGTAGCAATGAGCAGTTCTTC

J: TRBJ2-1
D: NA
size: medium-sized
V: TRBV20-1
CDR3: CSARRGDRNEQFF
DNA: TGCAGTGCTAGAAGGGGGGATAGAAATGAGCAGTTCTTC

J: TRBJ2-2
D: NA
size: medium-sized
V: TRBV7-6
CDR3: CASSPRNTGELFF
DNA: TGTGCCAGCAGCCCGAGGAACACCGGGGAGCTGTTTTTT

J: TRBJ1-2
D: NA
size: medium-sized
V: TRBV4-1
CDR3: CASSQAGNYGYTF
DNA: TGCGCCAGCAGCCAAGCTGGAAACTATGGCTACACCTTC

J: TRBJ2-5
D: NA
size: medium-sized
V: TRBV14
CDR3: CASSLIQETQYF
DNA: TGTGCCAGCAGTCTGATACAAGAGACCCAGTACTTC

J: TRBJ2-3
D: NA
size: many
V: TRBV12-5
CDR3: CASGTSDTQYF
DNA: TGTGCTAGTGGTACTTCGGATACGCAGTATTTT

J: TRBJ1-1
D: NA
size: many
V: TRBV9
CDR3: CASSAHRDGDTEAFF
DNA: TGTGCCAGCAGCGCCCACAGGGACGGGGACACTGAAGCTTTCTTT

J: TRBJ2-3
D: NA
size: medium-sized
V: TRBV5-1
CDR3: CASSLVPGDVSNTQYF
DNA: TGCGCCAGCAGCTTGGTCCCAGGGGACGTGTCTAATACGCAGTATTTT

J: TRBJ2-7
D: TRBD2
size: medium-sized
V: TRBV5-1
CDR3: CASSPGLSAEQYF
DNA: TGCGCCAGCAGCCCGGGACTATCGGCCGAGCAGTACTTC

J: TRBJ1-3
D: NA
size: medium-sized
V: TRBV20-1
CDR3: CSANEPRSSGNTIYF
DNA: TGCAGTGCAAATGAGCCCCGCTCCTCTGGAAACACCATATATTTT

J: TRBJ1-1
D: NA
size: few
V: TRBV10-2
CDR3: CASSSGDTEAFF
DNA: TGCGCCAGCAGCTCAGGGGACACTGAAGCTTTCTTT

J: TRBJ2-1
D: NA
size: NA
V: TRBV27
CDR3: CASSSPQGRNEQFF
DNA: TGTGCCAGCAGTTCACCACAGGGGAGGAATGAGCAGTTCTTC

J: TRBJ2-7
D: NA
size: many
V: TRBV7-2
CDR3: CASSLARRTYEQYF
DNA: TGTGCCAGCAGCTTGGCTCGAAGGACCTACGAGCAGTACTTC

J: TRBJ1-3
D: NA
size: medium-sized
V: TRBV27
CDR3: CASSPTPGEGFAGNTIYF
DNA: TGTGCCAGCAGTCCGACCCCGGGGGAGGGCTTCGCTGGAAACACCATATATTTT

J: TRBJ1-6
D: TRBD1
size: many
V: TRBV11-2
CDR3: CASSLSGTDSYNSPLHF
DNA: TGTGCCAGCAGCCTTTCCGGGACAGACTCCTATAATTCACCCCTCCACTTT

J: TRBJ1-5
D: NA
size: many
V: TRBV9
CDR3: CASSAGASEQPQHF
DNA: TGTGCCAGCAGCGCGGGGGCATCGGAACAGCCCCAGCATTTT

J: TRBJ1-1
D: NA
size: NA
V: TRBV7-3
CDR3: CASSLDWYTEAFF
DNA: TGTGCCAGCAGTTTAGATTGGTACACTGAAGCTTTCTTT

J: TRBJ1-2
D: TRBD1
size: NA
V: TRBV9
CDR3: CASSAHRGLSKSDGYTF
DNA: TGTGCCAGCAGCGCCCACAGGGGGCTTTCTAAATCGGATGGCTACACCTTC

J: TRBJ2-5
D: TRBD1
size: many
V: TRBV12-3/TRBV12-4
CDR3: CASSPVDRVAETQYF
DNA: TGTGCCAGCAGCCCCGTGGACAGGGTGGCGGAGACCCAGTACTTC

J: TRBJ2-4
D: NA
size: many
V: TRBV12-3/TRBV12-4
CDR3: CASSLEPRQGIAKNIQYF
DNA: TGTGCCAGCAGTTTAGAACCTCGGCAGGGGATAGCCAAAAACATTCAGTACTTC

J: TRBJ2-2
D: NA
size: medium-sized
V: TRBV11-3
CDR3: CASSRRLGTGELFF
DNA: TGTGCCAGCAGCCGGCGCCTAGGAACCGGGGAGCTGTTTTTT

J: TRBJ2-6
D: NA
size: NA
V: TRBV29-1
CDR3: CSVEDPLGTNSGANVLTF
DNA: TGCAGCGTTGAAGATCCCCTAGGGACGAATTCTGGGGCCAACGTCCTGACTTTC

J: TRBJ1-5
D: TRBD1
size: medium-sized
V: TRBV6-2/TRBV6-3
CDR3: CASRHRGGTGGKADQPQHF
DNA: TGTGCCAGCAGACACCGTGGTGGGACAGGGGGCAAAGCCGATCAGCCCCAGCATTTT

J: TRBJ1-5
D: NA
size: few
V: TRBV19
CDR3: CASSRDGNQPQHF
DNA: TGTGCCAGTAGCCGGGATGGCAATCAGCCCCAGCATTTT